What follows are 23 T cell receptor beta chains derived from one specimen sequenced in a study of cytomegalovirus exposure and HLA in healthy donors. Primers included in the PCR were 60 Vbeta and 13 Jbeta primers. Clones were read by immunoSEQ multiplex PCR, and TCRdb kept only the in-frame ones, dropping some. The data contain around 130,000 clones, 60% to 75% of them singletons. The sequencing sample was made of PBMCs. Receptors were obtained from a woman aged 35 to 49 in good health and CMV-seropositive.

The rearrangement links TRBV28 to TRBJ2-3, with 8 bases fitting TRBD2. Trimming cost V 10 bases and J 4 bases; bases outside gene matches: 7. In germline, CDR1 is MDHEN, CDR2 SYDVKM. This CDR3 has 13 residues. CDR3 in DNA: TGTGCCATCGGGAGCGGGAGCCCAGATACGCAGTATTTT. This gives the protein CAIGSGSPDTQYF.

The V gene is TRBV4-1, the J gene TRBJ2-2, with TRBD2 matching over 10 bases. CDR3 length: 17 residues. The V segment lost 4 bases and the J segment 7 bases; nucleotides outside the gene matches: 12. Germline lookup yields CDR1 MGHRA and CDR2 YSYEKL. DNA for the CDR3: TGCGCCAGCAGCCCGTCAGAGTGGCTAGCGGGAGTCGGGGAGCTGTTTTTT. Protein product: CASSPSEWLAGVGELFF.

The V gene is TRBV27, the J gene TRBJ2-7; 7 nucleotides agree with TRBD1. This CDR3 is 14 amino acids long. Germline V gene data show CDR1 as MNHEY and CDR2 as SMNVEV (reference sequence). With V trimmed by 6 bases and J by 2 bases, 7 bases remained unmatched. Written as DNA, the CDR3 is TGTGCCAGCAGCTTTGTAGGGGGCACCTACGAGCAGTACTTC. Translating it yields CASSFVGGTYEQYF.

The count of this clone is one. V usage is TRBV28 and J usage is TRBJ2-7; TRBD1 aligns across 7 bases. Germline CDR1 reads MDHEN; CDR2 reads SYDVKM. The length of the CDR3 is 15 residues. V was pared by 3 bases and J by 4 bases, with 9 bases of the junction left unmatched. The CDR3, as DNA: TGTGCCAGCAGTTTGGTTCAGGGGGTGAAATACGAGCAGTACTTC. Translating gives CASSLVQGVKYEQYF.

The V call is TRBV25-1, the J call TRBJ2-6; D uncertain. The CDR3 covers 15 residues. In germline, CDR1 is MGHDK, CDR2 SYGVNS. The V end was cut by 3 bases, the J end by 0 bases, with 6 bases between. CDR3 nucleotides: TGTGCCAGCAGTGACACAATCTCTGGGGCCAACGTCCTGACTTTC. Protein: CASSDTISGANVLTF.

The chain links TRBV19 to TRBJ2-5; D remains ambiguous. Deletions cut 1 base from V and 1 base from J, with 10 bases between. In germline, CDR1 is LNHDA, CDR2 SQIVND (reference sequence). This CDR3 is 15 amino acids long. DNA of the CDR3: TGTGCCAGTAGTATAGCCGTCAGTATCCAAGAGACCCAGTACTTC. Translated: CASSIAVSIQETQYF.

The V gene is TRBV5-4, the J gene TRBJ1-2; D unresolved. In germline, CDR1 is SGHNT, CDR2 YYREEE (reference sequence). The CDR3 has 15 residues. V was clipped by 1 base and J by 7 bases, with 17 bases between them. Written as DNA, the CDR3 is TGTGCCAGCAGCTTGACCCAGCAGGCAGAACTTGGCTACACCTTC. Amino acid sequence: CASSLTQQAELGYTF. The whole variable domain, filled in from reference TRBV5-4 and TRBJ1-2, reads ETGVTQSPTHLIKTRGQQVTLRCSSQSGHNTVSWYQQALGQGPQFIFQYYREEENGRGNFPPRFSGLQFPNYSSELNVNALELDDSALYLCASSLTQQAELGYTFGSGTRLTVV.

J is TRBJ1-1 and V is TRBV19; 9 bases align to TRBD1. This CDR3 has 18 amino acids. The V gene end was trimmed by 5 bases and the J gene end by 0 bases; junction bases not matched to a gene: 13. Germline V gene lookup returns CDR1 LNHDA and CDR2 SQIVND (reference sequence). CDR3 in DNA: TGTGCCAGTAGTGCCTACAGGGGGCGAGGGACGGTGAACACTGAAGCTTTCTTT. Its translation is CASSAYRGRGTVNTEAFF.

V gene TRBV2 combines with J gene TRBJ1-5; TRBD1 might be the D (6 bases). Germline CDR1 is SNHLY and CDR2 is FYNNEI. The V and J ends lost 5 bases and 1 base respectively, with 15 bases between them. The CDR3 is 16 amino acids. DNA for the CDR3: TGTGCCAGCAGTCCCCAGGGGCAAAGCAGCAATCAGCCCCAGCATTTT. Translated: CASSPQGQSSNQPQHF.

This clone was detected once. V and J are TRBV29-1 and TRBJ1-1; TRBD1 aligns across 8 bases. V lost 3 bases and J lost 4; bases outside the gene matches: 13. The CDR3 totals 16 residues. Germline V gene sequence: CDR1 SQVTM, CDR2 ANQGSEA. The CDR3 DNA reads as TGCAGCGTTGACCCCGCCAGGGGGCAGGGTAGCACTGAAGCTTTCTTT. Encoded protein: CSVDPARGQGSTEAFF.

The V and J genes are TRBV27 and TRBJ1-1; 10 bases agree with TRBD1. J was trimmed by 1 base and V by 5 bases; bases with no gene match: 22. In germline, CDR1 is MNHEY, CDR2 SMNVEV (reference sequence). This CDR3 has 21 amino acids. The CDR3 region is CASSLLSGTGARWGANTEAFF. CDR3 sequence (DNA): TGTGCCAGCAGTCTACTTTCTGGGACAGGGGCTCGTTGGGGGGCGAACACTGAAGCTTTCTTT.

This clone has just one count. The chain combines TRBV4-1 with TRBJ1-6; possibly TRBD1 for D (6 bases). The germline V gene has CDR1 MGHRA and CDR2 YSYEKL. The V end was cut by 5 bases, the J end by 0 bases, with 8 bases between. This CDR3 has 15 residues. This CDR3 reads CASSVDSSYNSPLHF. For the CDR3, the DNA is TGCGCCAGCAGCGTGGACAGCTCCTATAATTCACCCCTCCACTTT.

The chain couples TRBV5-1 to TRBJ2-7; TRBD1 matches 7 bases. J lost 4 bases, V lost 5 bases, and 9 bases had no gene match. The germline gives CDR1 SGHRS, CDR2 YFSETQ. CDR3 length equals 14 residues. CDR3 nucleotide sequence: TGCGCCAGCAGGGATCCGGGACAGTTATACGAGCAGTACTTC. It is translated as CASRDPGQLYEQYF.

V usage is TRBV5-8 and J usage is TRBJ2-7; possible D gene TRBD1, 8 bases. Germline V CDR1 and CDR2: SGHTS, YDEGEE. The CDR3 is 14 amino acids. V lost 1 base, J lost 6 bases, and 14 bases lay in between. The CDR3 region has the DNA TGTGCCAGCAGCTTGCCGGACAGGGAGGGCGAGCAGTACTTC. Translated, it gives CASSLPDREGEQYF.

This rearrangement joins TRBV7-9 to TRBJ1-1; D unresolved. V lost 5 bases and J 1 base, leaving 8 bases between the germline ends. Germline V gene sequence: CDR1 SEHNR, CDR2 FQNEAQ (reference sequence). This CDR3 is built from 13 residues. The CDR3 is CASSLPPNTEAFF. The CDR3 region has the DNA TGTGCCAGCAGCCTTCCCCCGAACACTGAAGCTTTCTTT. Full variable domain (missing parts from reference TRBV7-9 and TRBJ1-1): DTGVSQNPRHKITKRGQNVTFRCDPISEHNRLYWYRQTLGQGPEFLTYFQNEAQLEKSRLLSDRFSAERPKGSFSTLEIQRTEQGDSAMYLCASSLPPNTEAFFGQGTRLTVV.

The rearrangement uses TRBV19 and TRBJ2-3; 10 nucleotides agree with TRBD1. The CDR3 is 16 amino acids. V dropped 4 bases and J dropped 5; count of bases not matched to a gene: 9. Germline V gene lookup returns CDR1 LNHDA and CDR2 SQIVND (reference sequence). In nucleotides, the CDR3 is TGTGCCAGTAGTAAGGCCGGGACAGGGGCGAAAGATACGCAGTATTTT. Translating gives CASSKAGTGAKDTQYF.

The V gene is TRBV6-6, the J gene TRBJ1-2; 7 bases align to TRBD1. The ends lost 6 bases at V and 2 bases at J; junction bases unmatched: 6. Per the germline V gene, CDR1 is MNHNY and CDR2 is SVGAGI (reference sequence). CDR3 length equals 14 residues. The DNA for the CDR3 is TGTGCCAGCAGGATGATACAGGGGAACTATGGCTACACCTTC. Translating it yields CASRMIQGNYGYTF.

This clone was picked up one time. The V gene is TRBV6-5, the J gene TRBJ2-7, with D possibly being TRBD2 (6 bases). CDR1 MNHEY and CDR2 SVGAGI come from the germline V gene. This CDR3 spans 13 amino acids. Trimming shortened V by 2 bases and J by 3 bases, and 8 bases separated the two germline ends. DNA for the CDR3: TGTGCCAGCAGTTACGGAGGGGACTACGAGCAGTACTTC. It is translated as CASSYGGDYEQYF.

The chain uses TRBV21-1 and TRBJ1-4; TRBD1 reflects the table's D call only, with no check against the DNA. TRBV21-1 is given as a pseudogene. The CDR3 spans 16 residues. CDR3 protein: CASSETGLIEGEKLFF. CDR3 DNA sequence: TGTGCCAGCAGCGAGACAGGGTTGATTGAAGGGGAAAAACTGTTTTTT.

This clone was detected only a few times. The chain couples TRBV5-1 to TRBJ1-5; 9 bases line up with TRBD1. The V and J ends lost 5 bases and 4 bases, in that order; junction bases with no gene match: 7. CDR1 and CDR2 from the germline V gene are SGHRS and YFSETQ. The CDR3 spans 15 residues. In nucleotides, the CDR3 is TGCGCCAGCAGTGAACAGGGGGCCAGTAATCAGCCCCAGCATTTT. Its translation: CASSEQGASNQPQHF.

J is TRBJ1-1 and V is TRBV5-4, with D hard to call. V dropped 1 base and J dropped 2 bases, with 3 bases sitting between them. Germline V gene lookup returns CDR1 SGHNT and CDR2 YYREEE (reference sequence). The CDR3 totals 12 residues. In DNA form, the CDR3 reads TGTGCCAGCAGCTTGACTAACACTGAAGCTTTCTTT. This gives the protein CASSLTNTEAFF. The variable domain in full, completed from reference TRBV5-4 and TRBJ1-1, reads ETGVTQSPTHLIKTRGQQVTLRCSSQSGHNTVSWYQQALGQGPQFIFQYYREEENGRGNFPPRFSGLQFPNYSSELNVNALELDDSALYLCASSLTNTEAFFGQGTRLTVV.

The chain carries TRBV7-9 and TRBJ1-1, with 7 bases lining up with TRBD1. Trimming at V came to 5 bases and at J to 0 bases, leaving 0 bases not matched to a gene. The CDR3 extends over 13 amino acids. Germline V gene sequence: CDR1 SEHNR, CDR2 FQNEAQ (reference sequence). The CDR3 nucleotides are TGTGCCAGCAGCGGGACAGTGAACACTGAAGCTTTCTTT. Translating it yields CASSGTVNTEAFF.

As regards this clone: An end of the junction does not agree with germline; a read error may underlie this. The rearrangement joins TRBV7-9 to TRBJ2-4; 7 positions match TRBD1. CDR1 SEHNR and CDR2 FQNEAQ come from the germline V gene (reference sequence). This CDR3 region has 17 residues. CDR3: CSSSSKAGTESKNIQYF. Written as DNA, the CDR3 is TGTTCCAGCAGCTCAAAAGCCGGGACAGAGAGTAAAAACATTCAGTACTTC.